The 2 T cell receptor beta chains below come from one sample, sequenced in a study of PD-1 blockade in classical Hodgkin lymphoma. Clones were sequenced by immunoSEQ multiplex PCR, and TCRdb holds only the in-frame ones, with some missing. Counted here are about 97,000 clones, about 89% occurring once; the ten biggest clones make up about 7.1%. Each and every patient relapsed after autologous stem cell transplantation, and patients got differing brentuximab vedotin exposure. The source material was peripheral blood mononuclear cells (PBMCs), sampled before the second cycle of nivolumab. The receptor source for this set is a human donor with classical Hodgkin lymphoma.

The chain carries TRBV9 and TRBJ2-1, with 11 bases that match TRBD2. Trimming took 4 bases from V and 5 from J; bases not matched to a gene: 5. The germline V gene has CDR1 SGDLS and CDR2 YYNGEE. The length of the CDR3 is 15 residues. The CDR3 spells CASSSLAGGNNEQFF. The CDR3 DNA reads as TGTGCCAGCAGCTCTCTAGCGGGGGGAAACAATGAGCAGTTCTTC.

V and J are TRBV7-2 and TRBJ1-4; D gene unclear. V lost 2 bases, J lost 4 bases, and 8 bases lay in between. The CDR3 totals 14 residues. In germline, CDR1 is SGHTA, CDR2 FQGNSA. CDR3 DNA sequence: TGTGCCAGCAGCTTACACGGATTTAATGAAAAACTGTTTTTT. Residues: CASSLHGFNEKLFF.